These 6 T cell receptor beta chains were all obtained from the same sample, sequenced in a study of human thymus T cells (dated by TCRdb to the early 2020s). Thymus tissue was obtained as surgical resects removed during corrective cardiac surgery. The library was generated by the immunoSEQ multiplex PCR assay. This immuneACCESS table, as held by TCRdb, lists in-frame sequences with V and J called but not all clones. Of the missing ones, under half trace to an unresolved V gene in checked studies; the others have no known cause. The sample has some 120,000 clones on record, around 94% of them singletons. The ten largest make up under 0.025% of the sample. The sequenced sample was thymus tissue. The receptors were gathered from a boy under three years old with a congenital heart defect but otherwise immunologically healthy.

CDR3 nucleotide sequence: TGTGCCAGCAGCTTAGACAGGGGAGGGAGCGAGCAGTACTTC. Protein product: CASSLDRGGSEQYF. The J gene is TRBJ2-7, the V gene TRBV7-9; D could derive from TRBD1 or TRBD2 (7 bases each). Germline V gene sequence: CDR1 SEHNR, CDR2 FQNEAQ (reference sequence). The CDR3 length is 14 residues. Between the trimmed V and J ends, which lost 1 base and 6 bases, there was a span of 13 bases.

The gene calls are TRBV5-5 and TRBJ1-2, with a tentative D call TRBD1 (6 bases). V was cut by 4 bases and J by 3 bases, with 25 bases left in between. CDR3 length: 18 amino acids. Per the germline V gene, CDR1 is SGHKS and CDR2 is YYEKEE (reference sequence). The CDR3 region has the DNA TGTGCCAGCAGCCCGGCCCAGGGACACCCAAAGGGGTACTATGGCTACACCTTC. It yields the protein CASSPAQGHPKGYYGYTF.

The chain joins TRBV4-1 to TRBJ2-7; 7 nucleotides line up with TRBD1. The CDR3 extends over 16 amino acids. The V gene end was trimmed by 2 bases and the J gene end by 2 bases; junction bases not matched to a gene: 9. CDR1 is MGHRA and CDR2 is YSYEKL in the germline V gene. This CDR3 is CASSQFLGGIPYEQYF. Here the CDR3 DNA reads TGCGCCAGCAGCCAATTTTTAGGGGGCATTCCCTACGAGCAGTACTTC.

The chain is built from TRBV27 and TRBJ1-2; D possibly corresponds to TRBD1 (6 bases). The V gene lost 8 bases and the J gene lost 6 bases, with 16 bases spanning the gap. The germline V gene encodes CDR1 MNHEY and CDR2 SMNVEV (reference sequence). The CDR3 totals 13 residues. CDR3 coding DNA: TGTGCCAGCGGGATGGACAGCGGACATGGCTACACCTTC. Translating it yields CASGMDSGHGYTF.

The genes are TRBV4-3 and TRBJ2-1; D gene unclear. Germline V lookup: CDR1 LGHNA, CDR2 YSLEER. The CDR3 spans 18 residues. Trimming stripped 0 bases from V and 0 bases from J, with 15 bases between. The CDR3 loop reads CASSQEAPAWSSYNEQFF. As DNA, the CDR3 is TGCGCCAGCAGCCAAGAAGCCCCAGCCTGGAGCTCCTACAATGAGCAGTTCTTC.

The V call is TRBV6-8, the J call TRBJ2-7, with D unresolved. Germline CDR1 is MNHGY and CDR2 is SAAAGT. The CDR3 runs 13 residues. The V gene lost 7 bases and the J gene lost 1 base, with 11 bases spanning the gap. The CDR3: CASTTARSYEQYF. The CDR3 region has the DNA TGTGCCAGCACCACGGCTAGATCCTACGAGCAGTACTTC.